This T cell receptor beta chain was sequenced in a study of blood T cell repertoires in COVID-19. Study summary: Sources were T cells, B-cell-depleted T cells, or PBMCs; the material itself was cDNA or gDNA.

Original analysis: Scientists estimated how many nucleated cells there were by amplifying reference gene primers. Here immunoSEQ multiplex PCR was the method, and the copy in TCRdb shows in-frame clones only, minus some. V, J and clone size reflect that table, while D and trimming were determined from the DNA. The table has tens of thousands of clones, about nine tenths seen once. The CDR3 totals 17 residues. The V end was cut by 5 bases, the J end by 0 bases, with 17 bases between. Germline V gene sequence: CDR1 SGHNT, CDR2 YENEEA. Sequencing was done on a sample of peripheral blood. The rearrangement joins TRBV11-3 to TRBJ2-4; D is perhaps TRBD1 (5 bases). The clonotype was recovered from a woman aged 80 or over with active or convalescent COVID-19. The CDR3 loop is CASSARAGLIAKNIQYF. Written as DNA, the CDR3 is TGTGCCAGCAGCGCCCGAGCAGGGCTTATAGCCAAAAACATTCAGTACTTC.